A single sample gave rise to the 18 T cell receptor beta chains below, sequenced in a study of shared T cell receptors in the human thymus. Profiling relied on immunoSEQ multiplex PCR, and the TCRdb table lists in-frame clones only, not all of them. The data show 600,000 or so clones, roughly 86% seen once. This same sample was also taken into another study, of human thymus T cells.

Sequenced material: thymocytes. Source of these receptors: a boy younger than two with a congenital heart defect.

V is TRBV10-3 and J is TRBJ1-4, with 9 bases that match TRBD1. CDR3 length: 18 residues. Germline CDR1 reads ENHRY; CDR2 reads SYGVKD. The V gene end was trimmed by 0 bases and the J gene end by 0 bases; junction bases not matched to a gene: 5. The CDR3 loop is CAISESPGTGSTNEKLFF. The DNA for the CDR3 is TGTGCCATCAGTGAGTCCCCCGGGACAGGGTCAACTAATGAAAAACTGTTTTTT.

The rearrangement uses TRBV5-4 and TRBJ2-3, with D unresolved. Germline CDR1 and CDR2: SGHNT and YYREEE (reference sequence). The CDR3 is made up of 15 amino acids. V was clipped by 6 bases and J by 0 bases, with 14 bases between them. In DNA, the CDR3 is TGTGCCAGCAACTACGTCCCAGCTAGCACAGATACGCAGTATTTT. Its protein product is CASNYVPASTDTQYF.

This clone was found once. The CDR3 protein is CASSVGTGGMNTEAFF. In DNA form, the CDR3 reads TGTGCCAGCAGCGTCGGGACAGGGGGCATGAACACTGAAGCTTTCTTT. The genes are TRBV5-8 and TRBJ1-1; TRBD1 matches at 12 bases. J was trimmed by 0 bases and V by 4 bases; bases with no gene match: 4. The length of the CDR3 is 16 residues. The germline gives CDR1 SGHTS, CDR2 YDEGEE.

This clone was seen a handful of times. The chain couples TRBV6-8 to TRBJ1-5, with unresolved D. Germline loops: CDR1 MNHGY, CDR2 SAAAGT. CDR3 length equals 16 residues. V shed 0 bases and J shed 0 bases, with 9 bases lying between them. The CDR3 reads CASSYSEVPSNQPQHF. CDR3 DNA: TGTGCCAGCAGTTACTCGGAGGTACCTAGCAATCAGCCCCAGCATTTT.

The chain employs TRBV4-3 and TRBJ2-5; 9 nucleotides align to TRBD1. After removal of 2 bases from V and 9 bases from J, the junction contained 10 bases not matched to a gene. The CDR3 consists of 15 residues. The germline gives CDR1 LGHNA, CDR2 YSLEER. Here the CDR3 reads CASSQKRDREFPQYF. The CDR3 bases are TGCGCCAGCAGCCAAAAGAGGGACAGGGAGTTTCCCCAGTACTTC.

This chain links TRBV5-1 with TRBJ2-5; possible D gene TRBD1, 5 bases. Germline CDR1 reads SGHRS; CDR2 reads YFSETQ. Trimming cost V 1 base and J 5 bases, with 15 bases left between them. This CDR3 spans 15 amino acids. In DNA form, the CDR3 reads TGCGCCAGCAGCTTGAAAGGGGAAGGTCGGGAGACCCAGTACTTC. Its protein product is CASSLKGEGRETQYF.

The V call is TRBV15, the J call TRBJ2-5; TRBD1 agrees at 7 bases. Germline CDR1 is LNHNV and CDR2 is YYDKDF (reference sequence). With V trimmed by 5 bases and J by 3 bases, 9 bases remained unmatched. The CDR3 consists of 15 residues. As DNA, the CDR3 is TGTGCCACCAGCCCCAGACAGGGATTGGAAGAGACCCAGTACTTC. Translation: CATSPRQGLEETQYF.

In nucleotides, the CDR3 is TGTGCCACCTCTACGCAGTATTTT. Translating it yields CATSTQYF. This chain connects TRBV6-1 to TRBJ2-3; D gene unclear. CDR3 length equals 8 residues. Germline V gene sequence: CDR1 MNHNS, CDR2 SASEGT. The V end lost 10 bases, the J end lost 8 bases, and 4 bases lay between the germline ends.

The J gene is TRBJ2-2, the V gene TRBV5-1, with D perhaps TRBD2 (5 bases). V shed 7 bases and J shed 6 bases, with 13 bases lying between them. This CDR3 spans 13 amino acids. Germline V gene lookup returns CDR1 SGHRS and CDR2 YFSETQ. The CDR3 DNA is TGCGCCAGCGTTCGGGATCCCCCCGGGGAGCTGTTTTTT. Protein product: CASVRDPPGELFF.

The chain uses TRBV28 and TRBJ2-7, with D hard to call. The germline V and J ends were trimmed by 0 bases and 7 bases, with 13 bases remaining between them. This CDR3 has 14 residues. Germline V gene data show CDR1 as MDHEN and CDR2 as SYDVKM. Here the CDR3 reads CASSLCGLSREQYF. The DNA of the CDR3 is TGTGCCAGCAGTTTATGCGGCTTATCTAGGGAGCAGTACTTC. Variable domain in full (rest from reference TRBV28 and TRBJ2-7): DVKVTQSSRYLVKRTGEKVFLECVQDMDHENMFWYRQDPGLGLRLIYFSYDVKMKEKGDIPEGYSVSREKKERFSLILESASTNQTSMYLCASSLCGLSREQYFGPGTRLTVT.

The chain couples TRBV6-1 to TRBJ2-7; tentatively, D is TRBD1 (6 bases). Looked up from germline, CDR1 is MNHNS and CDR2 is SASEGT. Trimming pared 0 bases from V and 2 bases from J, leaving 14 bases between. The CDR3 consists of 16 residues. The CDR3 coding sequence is TGTGCCAGCAGTGAAGCCCACAGGGAAGGGACCTACGAGCAGTACTTC. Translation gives CASSEAHREGTYEQYF.

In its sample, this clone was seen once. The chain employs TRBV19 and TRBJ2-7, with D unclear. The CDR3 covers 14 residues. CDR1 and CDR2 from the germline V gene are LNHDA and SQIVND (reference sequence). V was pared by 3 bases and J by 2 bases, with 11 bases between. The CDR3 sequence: CASSIRPGAYEQYF. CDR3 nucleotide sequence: TGTGCCAGTAGTATTCGGCCGGGTGCCTACGAGCAGTACTTC.

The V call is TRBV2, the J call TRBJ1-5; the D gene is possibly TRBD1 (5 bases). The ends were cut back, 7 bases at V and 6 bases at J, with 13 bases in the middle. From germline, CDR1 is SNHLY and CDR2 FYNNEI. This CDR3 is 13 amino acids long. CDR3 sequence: CASTTGLPQPQHF. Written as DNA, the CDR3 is TGTGCCAGCACCACAGGCTTGCCTCAGCCCCAGCATTTT.

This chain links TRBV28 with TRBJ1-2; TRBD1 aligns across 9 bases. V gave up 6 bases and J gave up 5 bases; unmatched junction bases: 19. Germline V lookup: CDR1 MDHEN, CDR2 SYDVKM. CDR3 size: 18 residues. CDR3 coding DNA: TGTGCCAGCAGGGGACCGGGACAGGGTCCTGGGCGGCGTTATGGCTACACCTTC. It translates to CASRGPGQGPGRRYGYTF.

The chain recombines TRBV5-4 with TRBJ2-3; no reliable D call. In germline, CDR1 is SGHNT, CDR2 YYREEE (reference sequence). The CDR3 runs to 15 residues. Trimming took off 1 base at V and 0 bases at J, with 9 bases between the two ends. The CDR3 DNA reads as TGTGCCAGCAGCTTGACTCTACTTAGCACAGATACGCAGTATTTT. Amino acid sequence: CASSLTLLSTDTQYF.

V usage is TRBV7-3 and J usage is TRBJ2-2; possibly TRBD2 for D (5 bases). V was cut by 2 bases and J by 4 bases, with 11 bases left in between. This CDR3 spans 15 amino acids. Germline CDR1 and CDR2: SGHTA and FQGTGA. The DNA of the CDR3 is TGTGCCAGCAGCTTATCCGGGGAAGGCACCGGGGAGCTGTTTTTT. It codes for CASSLSGEGTGELFF.

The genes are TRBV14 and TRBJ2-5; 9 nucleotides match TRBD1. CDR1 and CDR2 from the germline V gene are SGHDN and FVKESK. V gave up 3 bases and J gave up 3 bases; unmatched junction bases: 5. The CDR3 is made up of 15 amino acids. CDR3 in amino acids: CASSHGQGKEETQYF. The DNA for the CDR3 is TGTGCCAGCAGCCACGGACAGGGGAAGGAAGAGACCCAGTACTTC.

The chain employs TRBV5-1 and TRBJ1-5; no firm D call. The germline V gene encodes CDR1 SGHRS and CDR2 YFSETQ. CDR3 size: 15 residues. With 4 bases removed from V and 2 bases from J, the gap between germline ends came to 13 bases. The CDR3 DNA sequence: TGCGCCAGCAGCCTTGGTTTCGGGGGCAATCAGCCCCAGCATTTT. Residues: CASSLGFGGNQPQHF.